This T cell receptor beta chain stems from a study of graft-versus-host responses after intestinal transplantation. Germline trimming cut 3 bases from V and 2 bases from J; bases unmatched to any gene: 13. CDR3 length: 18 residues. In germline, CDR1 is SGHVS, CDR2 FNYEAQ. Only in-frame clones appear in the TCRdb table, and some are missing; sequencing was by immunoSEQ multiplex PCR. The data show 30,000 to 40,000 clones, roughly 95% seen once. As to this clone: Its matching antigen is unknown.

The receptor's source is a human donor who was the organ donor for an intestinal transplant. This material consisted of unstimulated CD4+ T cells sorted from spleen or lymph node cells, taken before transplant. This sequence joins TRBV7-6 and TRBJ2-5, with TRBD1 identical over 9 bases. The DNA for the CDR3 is TGTGCCAGCAGCTTTTCAGCTTCGGACAGGGGAGGTCAAGAGACCCAGTACTTC. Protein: CASSFSASDRGGQETQYF. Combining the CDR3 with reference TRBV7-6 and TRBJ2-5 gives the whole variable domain GAGVSQSPRYKVTKRGQDVALRCDPISGHVSLYWYRQALGQGPEFLTYFNYEAQQDKSGLPNDRFSAERPEGSISTLTIQRTEQRDSAMYRCASSFSASDRGGQETQYFGPGTRLLVL.